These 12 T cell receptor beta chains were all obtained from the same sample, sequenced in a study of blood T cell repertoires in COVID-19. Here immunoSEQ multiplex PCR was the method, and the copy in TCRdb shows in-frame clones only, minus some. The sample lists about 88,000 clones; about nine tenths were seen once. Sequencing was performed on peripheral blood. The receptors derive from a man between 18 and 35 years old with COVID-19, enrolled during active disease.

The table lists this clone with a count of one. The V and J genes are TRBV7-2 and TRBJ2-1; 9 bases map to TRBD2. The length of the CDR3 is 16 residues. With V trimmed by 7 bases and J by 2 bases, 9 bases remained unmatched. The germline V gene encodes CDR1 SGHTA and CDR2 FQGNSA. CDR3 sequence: CASNPFGGRAYNEQFF. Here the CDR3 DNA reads TGTGCCAGCAACCCCTTCGGCGGGAGGGCCTACAATGAGCAGTTCTTC.

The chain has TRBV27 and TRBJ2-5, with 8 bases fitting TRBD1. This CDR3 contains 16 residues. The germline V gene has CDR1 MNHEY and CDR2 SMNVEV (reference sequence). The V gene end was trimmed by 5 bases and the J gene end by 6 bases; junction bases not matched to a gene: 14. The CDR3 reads CASSTDRGPDVKTQYF. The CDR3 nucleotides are TGTGCCAGCAGTACCGACAGGGGCCCAGACGTGAAGACCCAGTACTTC.

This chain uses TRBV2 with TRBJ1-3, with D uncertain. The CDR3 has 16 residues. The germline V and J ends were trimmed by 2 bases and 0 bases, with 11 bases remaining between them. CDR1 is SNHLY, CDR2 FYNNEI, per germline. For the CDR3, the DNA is TGTGCCAGCAGTGAATGGAAACGGGTCTCTGGAAACACCATATATTTT. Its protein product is CASSEWKRVSGNTIYF.

This CDR3 reads CASSLDRIPYEQYF. In DNA, the CDR3 is TGTGCCAGCAGTTTGGACAGGATACCCTACGAGCAGTACTTC. The rearrangement links TRBV6-2 or TRBV6-3 to TRBJ2-7, with TRBD1 matching over 7 bases. J lost 2 bases, V lost 4 bases, and 5 bases had no gene match. CDR3 length: 14 amino acids. CDR1 is MNHEY, CDR2 SVGEGT, per germline.

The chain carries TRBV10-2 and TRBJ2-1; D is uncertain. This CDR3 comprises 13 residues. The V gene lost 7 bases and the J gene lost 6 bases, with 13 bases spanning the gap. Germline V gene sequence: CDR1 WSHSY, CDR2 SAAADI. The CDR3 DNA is TGCGCCAGCATCAGGTCATCTTTCAATGAGCAGTTCTTC. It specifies CASIRSSFNEQFF.

CDR3 protein: CASSLAQQGRTEAFF. The CDR3 coding sequence is TGTGCCAGCAGCTTAGCCCAACAGGGGCGAACTGAAGCTTTCTTT. This chain uses TRBV11-2 with TRBJ1-1, with 7 positions matching TRBD1. The CDR3 sequence is 15 residues long. J was trimmed by 5 bases and V by 1 base; bases with no gene match: 7. The germline V gene has CDR1 SGHAT and CDR2 FQNNGV.

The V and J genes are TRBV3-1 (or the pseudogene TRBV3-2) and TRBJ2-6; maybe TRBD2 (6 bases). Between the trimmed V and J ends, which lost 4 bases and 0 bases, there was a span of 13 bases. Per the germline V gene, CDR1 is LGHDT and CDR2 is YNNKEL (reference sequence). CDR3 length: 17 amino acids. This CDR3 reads CASSPHGGNSGANVLTF. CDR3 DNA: TGTGCCAGCAGCCCCCATGGAGGGAACTCTGGGGCCAACGTCCTGACTTTC.

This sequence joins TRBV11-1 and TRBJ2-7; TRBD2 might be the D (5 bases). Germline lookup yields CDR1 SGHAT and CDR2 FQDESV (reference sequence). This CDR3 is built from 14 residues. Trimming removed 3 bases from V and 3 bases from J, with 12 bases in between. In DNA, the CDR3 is TGTGCCAGCAGCTTTCAGGCCGCGGGCTACGAGCAGTACTTC. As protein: CASSFQAAGYEQYF.

CDR3 in amino acids: CASSVGPQLAHTDTQYF. The CDR3, as DNA: TGTGCCAGCAGCGTAGGCCCTCAACTAGCGCACACAGATACGCAGTATTTT. V and J are TRBV9 and TRBJ2-3; 7 bases align to TRBD2. V dropped 0 bases and J dropped 2; count of bases not matched to a gene: 9. Germline CDR1 reads SGDLS; CDR2 reads YYNGEE. This CDR3 has 17 amino acids. The full variable domain, with the rest looked up from reference TRBV9 and TRBJ2-3, is DSGVTQTPKHLITATGQRVTLRCSPRSGDLSVYWYQQSLDQGLQFLIQYYNGEERAKGNILERFSAQQFPDLHSELNLSSLELGDSALYFCASSVGPQLAHTDTQYFGPGTRLTVL.

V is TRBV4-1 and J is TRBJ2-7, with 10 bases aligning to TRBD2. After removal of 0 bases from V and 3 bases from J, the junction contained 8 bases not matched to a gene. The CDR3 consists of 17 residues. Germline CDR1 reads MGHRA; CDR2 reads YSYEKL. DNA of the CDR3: TGCGCCAGCAGCCAAGATTTTTCTAGCGGGGGATACTACGAGCAGTACTTC. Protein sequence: CASSQDFSSGGYYEQYF.

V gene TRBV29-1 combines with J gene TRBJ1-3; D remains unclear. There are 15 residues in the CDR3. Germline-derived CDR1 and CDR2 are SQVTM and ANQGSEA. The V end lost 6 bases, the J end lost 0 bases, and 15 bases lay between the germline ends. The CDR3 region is CSVREGGFSGNTIYF. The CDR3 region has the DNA TGCAGCGTCCGGGAGGGCGGATTCTCTGGAAACACCATATATTTT.

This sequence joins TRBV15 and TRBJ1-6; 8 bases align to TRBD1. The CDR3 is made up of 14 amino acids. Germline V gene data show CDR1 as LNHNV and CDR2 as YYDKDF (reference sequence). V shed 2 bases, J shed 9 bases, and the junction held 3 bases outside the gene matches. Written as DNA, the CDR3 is TGTGCCACCAGCAGAAGAGACAGGGGTTCACCCCTCCACTTT. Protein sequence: CATSRRDRGSPLHF.